Reported below is one T cell receptor beta chain. The CDR3 contains 15 residues. Per the germline V gene, CDR1 is MDHEN and CDR2 is SYDVKM. Germline trimming cut 3 bases from V and 7 bases from J; bases unmatched to any gene: 6. This sample is part of a study of control samples from healthy donors and cancer patients. Measured with immunoSEQ multiplex PCR; TCRdb has only the in-frame clones, and not every one. The table shows about 140,000 clones, with 75% to 90% occurring only once. Material: blood. The J gene is TRBJ1-4, the V gene TRBV28, with 9 positions matching TRBD1. The TCR originated in a woman in her thirties in good health. CDR3 protein: CASSFLTGGSEKLFF. DNA of the CDR3: TGTGCCAGCAGTTTTCTGACAGGGGGAAGTGAAAAACTGTTTTTT.